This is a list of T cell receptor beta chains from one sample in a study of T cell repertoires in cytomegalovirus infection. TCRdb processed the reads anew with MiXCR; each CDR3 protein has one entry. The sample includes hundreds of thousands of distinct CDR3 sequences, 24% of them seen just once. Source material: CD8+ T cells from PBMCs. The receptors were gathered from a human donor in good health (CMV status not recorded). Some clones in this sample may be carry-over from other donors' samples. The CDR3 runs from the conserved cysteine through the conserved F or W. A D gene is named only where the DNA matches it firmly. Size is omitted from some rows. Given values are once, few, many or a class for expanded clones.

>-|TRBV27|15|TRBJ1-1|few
CASNTGFFMNTEAFF
TGTGCCAGCAATACAGGGTTTTTCATGAACACTGAAGCTTTCTTT
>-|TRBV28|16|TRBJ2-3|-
CASSPMAVWGTDTQYF
TGTGCCAGCAGCCCCATGGCAGTTTGGGGCACAGATACGCAGTATTTT
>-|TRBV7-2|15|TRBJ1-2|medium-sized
CASSHRDSPNYGYTF
TGTGCCAGCAGCCACCGCGACAGTCCTAACTATGGCTACACCTTC
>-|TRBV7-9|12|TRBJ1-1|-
CASSSRVGEAFF
TGTGCCAGCAGCTCTCGGGTTGGTGAAGCTTTCTTT
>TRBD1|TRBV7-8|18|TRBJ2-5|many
CASSLSDLQGQALETQYF
TGTGCCAGCAGCTTATCGGATCTACAGGGGCAGGCATTAGAGACCCAGTACTTC
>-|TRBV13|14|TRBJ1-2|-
CASSGDPANYGYTF
TGTGCCAGCAGCGGGGACCCAGCTAACTATGGCTACACCTTC
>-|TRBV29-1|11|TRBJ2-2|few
CSVEVTGELFF
TGCAGCGTAGAGGTTACCGGGGAGCTGTTTTTT
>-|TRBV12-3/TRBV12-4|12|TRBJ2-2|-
CATFANTGELFF
TGTGCCACCTTCGCGAACACCGGGGAGCTGTTTTTT
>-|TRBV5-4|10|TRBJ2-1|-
CAGGDNEQFF
TGTGCCGGGGGAGACAATGAGCAGTTCTTC
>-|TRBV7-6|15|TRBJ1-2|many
CASSLKEGKSRGYTF
TGTGCCAGCAGCTTAAAAGAAGGCAAGTCGCGTGGCTACACCTTC
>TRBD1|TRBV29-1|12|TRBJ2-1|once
CSVRTGVNEQFF
TGCAGCGTTAGGACAGGGGTTAATGAGCAGTTCTTC
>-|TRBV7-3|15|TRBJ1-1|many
CASSLSPGRSPEAFF
TGTGCCAGCAGCTTATCCCCAGGCAGAAGTCCTGAAGCTTTCTTT
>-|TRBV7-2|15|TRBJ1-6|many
CASSSRGGGNSPLHF
TGTGCCAGCAGCTCCCGGGGCGGCGGTAATTCACCCCTCCACTTT
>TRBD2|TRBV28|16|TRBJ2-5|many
CASRSSSGATQWTQYF
TGTGCCAGCAGATCCTCTAGCGGGGCAACTCAGTGGACCCAGTACTTC
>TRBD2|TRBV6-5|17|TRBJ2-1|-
CASSYSLTSGEGTEQFF
TGTGCCAGCAGTTACTCATTGACTAGCGGGGAAGGCACTGAGCAGTTCTTC
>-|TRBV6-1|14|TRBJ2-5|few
CASSESGVRETQYF
TGTGCCAGCAGTGAGTCAGGGGTTCGAGAGACCCAGTACTTC
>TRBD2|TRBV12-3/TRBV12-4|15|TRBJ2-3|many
CASTGSGYSTDTQYF
TGTGCCAGCACCGGTAGCGGGTATAGCACAGATACGCAGTATTTT
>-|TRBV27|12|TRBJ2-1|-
CASQGSYNEQFF
TGTGCCTCACAGGGATCCTACAATGAGCAGTTCTTC
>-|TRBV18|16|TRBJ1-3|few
CASSPGAVSSGNTIYF
TGTGCCAGCTCACCGGGAGCGGTCTCCTCTGGAAACACCATATATTTT
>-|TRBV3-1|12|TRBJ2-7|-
CASSQERNEQYF
TGTGCCAGCAGCCAAGAGAGGAACGAGCAGTACTTC
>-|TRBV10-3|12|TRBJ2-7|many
CAISDRLNEQYF
TGTGCCATCAGTGACAGGCTCAACGAGCAGTACTTC
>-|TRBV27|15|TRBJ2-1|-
CASSTLGQRGFEQFF
TGTGCCAGCAGTACGCTGGGGCAACGGGGGTTCGAGCAGTTCTTC
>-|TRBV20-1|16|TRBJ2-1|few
CSAVLEVRPPYNEQFF
TGCAGTGCAGTACTAGAGGTCAGGCCCCCCTACAATGAGCAGTTCTTC
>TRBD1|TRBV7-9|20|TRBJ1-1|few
CASSLGVVAGGIGMNTEAFF
TGTGCCAGCAGCTTAGGGGTCGTGGCAGGGGGCATCGGGATGAACACTGAAGCTTTCTTT
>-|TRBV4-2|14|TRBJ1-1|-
CASSQGRRSTEAFF
TGTGCCAGCAGCCAAGGAAGGAGGAGCACTGAAGCTTTCTTT
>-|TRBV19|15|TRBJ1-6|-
CASSIFLDSNSPLHF
TGTGCCAGTAGTATTTTCTTGGACAGTAATTCACCCCTCCACTTT
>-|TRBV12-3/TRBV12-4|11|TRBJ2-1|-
CASSFTSEQFF
TGTGCCAGCAGTTTTACCAGTGAGCAGTTCTTC
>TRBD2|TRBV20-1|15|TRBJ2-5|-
CSARIERGMQETQYF
TGCAGTGCTAGGATTGAGCGGGGAATGCAAGAGACCCAGTACTTC
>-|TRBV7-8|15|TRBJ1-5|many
CASSPGGWGNQPQHF
TGTGCCAGCAGCCCGGGAGGGTGGGGCAATCAGCCCCAGCATTTT
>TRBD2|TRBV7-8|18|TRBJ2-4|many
CASSPRTSGGPAQNIQYF
TGTGCCAGCAGCCCACGGACTAGCGGGGGCCCCGCGCAAAACATTCAGTACTTC
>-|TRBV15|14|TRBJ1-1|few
CATSRDRGGTEAFF
TGTGCCACCAGCAGAGATCGAGGGGGCACTGAAGCTTTCTTT
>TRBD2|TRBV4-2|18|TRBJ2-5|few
CASSLRGLDLSTSETQYF
TGTGCCAGCAGTTTAAGGGGACTAGACCTCTCAACCTCGGAGACCCAGTACTTC
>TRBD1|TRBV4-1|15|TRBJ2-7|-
CASSPLGQGAYEQYF
TGCGCCAGCAGCCCATTGGGACAGGGGGCGTACGAGCAGTACTTC
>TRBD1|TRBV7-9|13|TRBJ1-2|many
CASSLATGSGYTF
TGTGCCAGCAGCTTAGCGACAGGGTCGGGCTACACCTTC
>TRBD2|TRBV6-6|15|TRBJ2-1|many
CASSSSALAGTEQFF
TGTGCCAGCAGTTCCTCGGCACTAGCGGGCACTGAGCAGTTCTTC
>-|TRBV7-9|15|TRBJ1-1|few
CASSLVFGARGEAFF
TGTGCCAGCAGCTTAGTGTTCGGGGCTCGGGGTGAAGCTTTCTTT
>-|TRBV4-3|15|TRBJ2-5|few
CASSQDWAVRETQYF
TGCGCCAGCAGCCAAGATTGGGCGGTTCGAGAGACCCAGTACTTC
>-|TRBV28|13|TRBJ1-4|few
CASSLIRGSKLFF
TGTGCCAGCAGTTTAATACGGGGCAGCAAACTGTTTTTT
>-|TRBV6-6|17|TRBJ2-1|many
CASSYDTGFSSYNEQFF
TGTGCCAGCAGTTACGACACAGGTTTCAGCTCCTACAATGAGCAGTTCTTC
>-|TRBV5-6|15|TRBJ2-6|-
CASSRGGFGANVLTF
TGTGCCAGCAGCAGAGGAGGCTTTGGGGCCAACGTCCTGACTTTC